This TCR beta chain was documented in a study of T-cell reconstitution after alpha-beta-depleted transplantation in children. The CDR3 is made up of 13 amino acids. CDR1 is MNHNS and CDR2 is SASEGT in the germline V gene. Trimming left V 6 bases short and J 3 bases short, with 12 bases between. Unique molecular identifiers were incorporated when the TCRbeta library was constructed. A single record per CDR3 protein comes from TCRdb applying MiXCR to the PCR reads. This sample has 250,000 to 300,000 distinct CDR3 sequences; over 8% occur once, and the top ten carry around 10%. The source material was PBMCs from the stem cell graft donor, sampled from the stem cell graft. The V and J genes are TRBV6-1 and TRBJ2-7, with D unclear. The clonotype comes from a human donor who donated a stem cell graft to a child with SCID. This CDR3 reads CASRTPPNYEQYF. The DNA of the CDR3 is TGTGCCAGCAGAACTCCCCCGAACTACGAGCAGTACTTC.